The clone carrying this T cell receptor (beta chain) turned up a few times. The data derive from a study of patients and donors after allogeneic stem cell transplantation. TCRdb re-analysed the RT-PCR reads in MiXCR, keeping a single row per CDR3 protein. Seen here are about 400,000 distinct CDR3 sequences, around 15% observed once, and the top ten hold 6% to 8%. In germline, CDR1 is SGHTA, CDR2 FQGNSA. Trimming took 5 bases from V and 1 from J, leaving 14 bases between them. The CDR3 consists of 15 residues. V usage is TRBV7-2 and J usage is TRBJ1-1; D is perhaps TRBD1 (6 bases). The clonotype originates from a human donor who was either an allogeneic HSCT recipient or a stem cell or donor lymphocyte infusion donor (not recorded which). It is not recorded whose cells these are; they may come from a transplant donor. Input material: blood, either unsorted or a sorted T cell fraction (not recorded which). The CDR3 here is CASSVGTQANTEAFF. In DNA, the CDR3 is TGTGCCAGCAGCGTAGGGACACAGGCGAACACTGAAGCTTTCTTT.